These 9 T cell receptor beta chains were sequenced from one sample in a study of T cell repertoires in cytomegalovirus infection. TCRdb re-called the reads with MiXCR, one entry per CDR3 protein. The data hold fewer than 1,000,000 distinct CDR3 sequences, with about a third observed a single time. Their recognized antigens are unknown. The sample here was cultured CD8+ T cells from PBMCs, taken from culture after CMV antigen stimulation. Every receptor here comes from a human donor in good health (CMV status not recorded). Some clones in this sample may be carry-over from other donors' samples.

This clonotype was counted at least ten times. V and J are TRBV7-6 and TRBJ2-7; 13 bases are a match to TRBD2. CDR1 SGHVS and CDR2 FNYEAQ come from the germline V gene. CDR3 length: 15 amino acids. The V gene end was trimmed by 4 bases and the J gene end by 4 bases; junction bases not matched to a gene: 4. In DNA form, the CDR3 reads TGTGCCAGCAGCTCGACTAGCGGGGGGTTTTACGAGCAGTACTTC. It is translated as CASSSTSGGFYEQYF.

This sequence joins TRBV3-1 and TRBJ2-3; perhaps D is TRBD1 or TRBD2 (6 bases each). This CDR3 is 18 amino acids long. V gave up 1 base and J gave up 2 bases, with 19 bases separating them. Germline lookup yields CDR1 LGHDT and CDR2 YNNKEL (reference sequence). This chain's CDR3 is CASSQVGTGASPTDTQYF. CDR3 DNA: TGTGCCAGCAGCCAAGTAGGAACGGGGGCCTCCCCCACAGATACGCAGTATTTT.

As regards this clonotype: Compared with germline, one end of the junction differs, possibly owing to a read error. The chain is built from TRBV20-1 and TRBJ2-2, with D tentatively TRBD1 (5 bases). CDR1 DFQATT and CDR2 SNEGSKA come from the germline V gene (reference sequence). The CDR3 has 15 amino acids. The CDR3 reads CSAREGHPNTGELFF. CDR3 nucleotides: TGTAGTGCTAGAGAAGGACACCCGAACACCGGGGAGCTGTTTTTT.

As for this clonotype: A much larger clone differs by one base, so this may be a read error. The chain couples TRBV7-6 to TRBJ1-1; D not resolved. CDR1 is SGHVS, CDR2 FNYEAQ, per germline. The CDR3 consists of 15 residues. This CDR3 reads CASSFPDGLNAEAFF. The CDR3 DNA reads TGTGCCAGCAGCTTCCCCGACGGGTTGAACGCTGAAGCTTTCTTT.

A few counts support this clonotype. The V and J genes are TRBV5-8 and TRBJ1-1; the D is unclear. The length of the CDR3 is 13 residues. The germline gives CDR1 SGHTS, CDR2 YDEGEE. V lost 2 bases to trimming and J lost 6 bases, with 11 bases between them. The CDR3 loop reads CASSFILRPEAFF. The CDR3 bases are TGTGCCAGCAGCTTTATCCTTCGGCCTGAAGCTTTCTTT.

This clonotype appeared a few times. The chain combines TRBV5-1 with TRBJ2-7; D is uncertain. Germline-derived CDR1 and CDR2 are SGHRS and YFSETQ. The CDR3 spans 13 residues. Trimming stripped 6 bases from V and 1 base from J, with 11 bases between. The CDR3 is CASNPGLSYEQYF. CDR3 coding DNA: TGCGCCAGCAACCCAGGTCTTTCCTACGAGCAGTACTTC.

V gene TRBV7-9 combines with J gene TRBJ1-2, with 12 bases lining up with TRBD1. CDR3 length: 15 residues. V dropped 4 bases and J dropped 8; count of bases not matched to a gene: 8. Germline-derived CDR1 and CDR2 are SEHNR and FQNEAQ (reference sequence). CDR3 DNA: TGTGCCAGCAGCTACTCCGGGACAGGGGGCAACGGCTACACCTTC. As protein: CASSYSGTGGNGYTF.

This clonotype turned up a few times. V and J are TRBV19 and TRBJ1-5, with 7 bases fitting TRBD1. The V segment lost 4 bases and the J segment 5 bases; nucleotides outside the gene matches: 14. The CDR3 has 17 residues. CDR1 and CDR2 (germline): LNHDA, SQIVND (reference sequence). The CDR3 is CASSTATGKVPHQPQHF. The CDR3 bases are TGTGCCAGTAGTACCGCGACAGGGAAGGTCCCTCATCAGCCCCAGCATTTT. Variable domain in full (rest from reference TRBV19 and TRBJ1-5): DGGITQSPKYLFRKEGQNVTLSCEQNLNHDAMYWYRQDPGQGLRLIYYSQIVNDFQKGDIAEGYSVSREKKESFPLTVTSAQKNPTAFYLCASSTATGKVPHQPQHFGDGTRLSIL.

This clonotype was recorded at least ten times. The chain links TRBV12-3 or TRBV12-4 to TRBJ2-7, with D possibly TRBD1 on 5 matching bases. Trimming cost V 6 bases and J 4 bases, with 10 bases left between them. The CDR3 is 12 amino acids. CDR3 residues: CASSQGRYEQYF. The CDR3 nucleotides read TGTGCCAGCAGCCAGGGTCGATACGAGCAGTACTTC.